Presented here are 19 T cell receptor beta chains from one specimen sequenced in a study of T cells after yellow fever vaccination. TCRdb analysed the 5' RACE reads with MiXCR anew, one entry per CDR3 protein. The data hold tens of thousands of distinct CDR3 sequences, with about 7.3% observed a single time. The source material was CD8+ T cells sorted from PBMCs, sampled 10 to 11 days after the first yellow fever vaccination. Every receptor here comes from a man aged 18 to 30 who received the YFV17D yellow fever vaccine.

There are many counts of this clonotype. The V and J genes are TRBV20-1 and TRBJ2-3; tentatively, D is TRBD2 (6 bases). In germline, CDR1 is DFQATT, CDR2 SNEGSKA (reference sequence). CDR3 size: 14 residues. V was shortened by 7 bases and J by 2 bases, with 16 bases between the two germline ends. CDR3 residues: CSGTLREPTDTQYF. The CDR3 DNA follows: TGCAGTGGCACCTTGCGGGAACCCACAGATACGCAGTATTTT.

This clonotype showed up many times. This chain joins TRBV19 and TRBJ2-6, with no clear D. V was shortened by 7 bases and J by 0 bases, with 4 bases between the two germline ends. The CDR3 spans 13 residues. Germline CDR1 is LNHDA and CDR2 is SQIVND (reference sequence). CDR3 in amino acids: CASTISGANVLTF. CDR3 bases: TGTGCCAGTACCATCTCTGGGGCCAACGTCCTGACTTTC.

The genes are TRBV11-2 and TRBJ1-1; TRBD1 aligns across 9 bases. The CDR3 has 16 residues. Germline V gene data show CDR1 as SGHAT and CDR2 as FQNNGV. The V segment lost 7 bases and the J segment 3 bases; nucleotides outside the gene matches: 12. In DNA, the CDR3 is TGTGCCAGCAAATTTGGACACAGGGGGCGGGACACTGAAGCTTTCTTT. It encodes CASKFGHRGRDTEAFF.

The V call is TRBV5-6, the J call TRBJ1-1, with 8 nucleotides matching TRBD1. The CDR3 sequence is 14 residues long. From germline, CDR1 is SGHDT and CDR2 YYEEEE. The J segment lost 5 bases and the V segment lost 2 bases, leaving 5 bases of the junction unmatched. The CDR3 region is CASSLQGVLTEAFF. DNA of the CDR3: TGTGCCAGCAGCTTACAGGGGGTCCTGACTGAAGCTTTCTTT.

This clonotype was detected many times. CDR3 sequence: CASSLAYVRWETQYF. The CDR3 DNA sequence: TGTGCCAGCAGCTTGGCCTACGTAAGGTGGGAGACCCAGTACTTC. This chain links TRBV5-6 with TRBJ2-5, with D uncertain. From germline, CDR1 is SGHDT and CDR2 YYEEEE. CDR3 length: 15 residues. V gave up 0 bases and J gave up 5 bases, with 14 bases separating them.

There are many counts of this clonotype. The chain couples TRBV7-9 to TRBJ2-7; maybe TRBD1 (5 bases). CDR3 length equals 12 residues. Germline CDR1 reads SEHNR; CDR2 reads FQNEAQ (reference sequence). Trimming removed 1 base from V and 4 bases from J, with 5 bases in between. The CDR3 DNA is TGTGCCAGCAGCTTAGGGACATACGAGCAGTACGTC. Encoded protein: CASSLGTYEQYV.

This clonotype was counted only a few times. CDR3 coding DNA: TGTGCCAGTAGTATGAGCCCTGGGGGAGAGACCCAGTACTTC. Its translation is CASSMSPGGETQYF. This chain uses TRBV19 with TRBJ2-5; D possibly uses TRBD1 or TRBD2 (5 bases each). Germline values: CDR1 LNHDA, CDR2 SQIVND (reference sequence). The V gene lost 3 bases and the J gene lost 4 bases, with 12 bases spanning the gap. CDR3 size: 14 residues.

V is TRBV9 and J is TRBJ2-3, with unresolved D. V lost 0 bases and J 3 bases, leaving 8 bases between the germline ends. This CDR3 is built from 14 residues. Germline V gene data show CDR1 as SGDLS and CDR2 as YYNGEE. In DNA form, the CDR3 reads TGTGCCAGCAGCGTAGCTGGGGTAACAGATACGCAGTATTTT. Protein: CASSVAGVTDTQYF.

The CDR3 coding sequence is TGTGCCAGCAGCAACATGGCAGATACGCAGTATTTT. It is translated as CASSNMADTQYF. This chain joins TRBV7-9 and TRBJ2-3; the D is unclear. V lost 5 bases to trimming and J lost 4 bases, with 7 bases between them. This CDR3 spans 12 amino acids. Germline V gives CDR1 SEHNR, CDR2 FQNEAQ (reference sequence).

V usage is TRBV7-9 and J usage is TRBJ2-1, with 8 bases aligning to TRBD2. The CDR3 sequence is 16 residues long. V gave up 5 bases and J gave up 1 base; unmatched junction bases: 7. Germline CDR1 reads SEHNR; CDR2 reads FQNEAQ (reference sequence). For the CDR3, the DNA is TGTGCCAGCAGCCCCTCGGGACTAGGGTCCTACAATGAGCAGTTCTTC. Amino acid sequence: CASSPSGLGSYNEQFF.

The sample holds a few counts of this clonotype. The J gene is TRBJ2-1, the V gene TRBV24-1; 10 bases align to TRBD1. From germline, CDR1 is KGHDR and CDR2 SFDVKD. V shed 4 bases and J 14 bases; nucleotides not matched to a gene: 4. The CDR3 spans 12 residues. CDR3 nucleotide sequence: TGTGCCACCAGTGAGTCCGGGACAGGGGAGTTCTTC. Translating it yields CATSESGTGEFF.

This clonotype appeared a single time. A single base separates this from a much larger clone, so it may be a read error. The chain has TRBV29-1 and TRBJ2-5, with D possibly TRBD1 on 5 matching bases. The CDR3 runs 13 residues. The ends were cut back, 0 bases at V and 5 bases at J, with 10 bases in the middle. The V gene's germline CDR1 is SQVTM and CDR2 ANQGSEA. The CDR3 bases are TGCAGCGTTGAAGATGGTTGGGGCGAGACCCAGTACTTC. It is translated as CSVEDGWGETQYF.

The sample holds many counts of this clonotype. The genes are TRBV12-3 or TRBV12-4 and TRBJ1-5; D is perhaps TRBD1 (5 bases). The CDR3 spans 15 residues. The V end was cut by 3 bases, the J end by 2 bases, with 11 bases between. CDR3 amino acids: CASSFGGRGNQPQHF. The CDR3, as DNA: TGTGCCAGCAGTTTCGGGGGAAGGGGCAATCAGCCCCAGCATTTT.

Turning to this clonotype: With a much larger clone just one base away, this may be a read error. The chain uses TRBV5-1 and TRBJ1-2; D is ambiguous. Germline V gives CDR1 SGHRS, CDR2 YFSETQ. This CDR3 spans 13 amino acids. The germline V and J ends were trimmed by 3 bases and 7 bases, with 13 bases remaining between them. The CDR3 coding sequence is TGCGCCAGCAGCTACGGGTTGGATGTTGGCTACACCTTC. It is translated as CASSYGLDVGYTF.

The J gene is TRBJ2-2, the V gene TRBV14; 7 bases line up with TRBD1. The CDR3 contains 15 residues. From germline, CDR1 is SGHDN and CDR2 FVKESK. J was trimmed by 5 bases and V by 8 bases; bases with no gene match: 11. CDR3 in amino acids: CASRDWTGPTGELFF. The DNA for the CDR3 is TGTGCCAGCCGAGATTGGACAGGACCGACCGGGGAGCTGTTTTTT.

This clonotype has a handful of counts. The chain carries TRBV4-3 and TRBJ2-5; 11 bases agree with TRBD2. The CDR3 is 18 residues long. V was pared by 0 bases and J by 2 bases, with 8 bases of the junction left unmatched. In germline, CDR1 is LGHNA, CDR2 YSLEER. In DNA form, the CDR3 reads TGCGCCAGCAGCCAAGAGAGAAGACTAGCGGGGTCGCAAGAGACCCAGTACTTC. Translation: CASSQERRLAGSQETQYF.

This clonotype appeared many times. The CDR3 loop is CSVEGVGASYEQYF. Here the CDR3 DNA reads TGCAGCGTTGAGGGCGTGGGGGCCTCCTACGAGCAGTACTTC. The V call is TRBV29-1, the J call TRBJ2-7, with D tentatively TRBD1 (6 bases). CDR3 length: 14 residues. The germline gives CDR1 SQVTM, CDR2 ANQGSEA. The ends were cut back, 3 bases at V and 0 bases at J, with 12 bases in the middle.

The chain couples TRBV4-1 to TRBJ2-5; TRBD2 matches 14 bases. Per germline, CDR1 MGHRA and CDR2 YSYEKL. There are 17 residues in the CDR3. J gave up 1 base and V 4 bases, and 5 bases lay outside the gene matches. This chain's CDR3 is CASSPRLAGGIQETQYF. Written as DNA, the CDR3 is TGCGCCAGCAGCCCTCGACTAGCGGGGGGGATCCAAGAGACCCAGTACTTC.

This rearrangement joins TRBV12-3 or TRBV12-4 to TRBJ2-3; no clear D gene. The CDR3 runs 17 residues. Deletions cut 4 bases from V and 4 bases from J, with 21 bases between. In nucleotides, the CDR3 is TGTGCCAGCAGTTGGGGTGTTAGCCGACTTTTGGCAGATACGCAGTATTTT. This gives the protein CASSWGVSRLLADTQYF.